A single sample gave rise to the 2 T cell receptor beta chains below, sequenced in a study of cytomegalovirus exposure and HLA in healthy donors. The study ran its PCR with 60 Vbeta and 13 Jbeta primers. The repertoire was sequenced with immunoSEQ multiplex PCR; TCRdb's copy has only in-frame clones and lacks some. The data contain about 120,000 clones, over 75% of them singletons. Material for sequencing was PBMCs. These receptors were obtained from a man aged 40-49 years in good health and CMV-seronegative.

The J gene is TRBJ2-3, the V gene TRBV7-2; the D gene is possibly TRBD2 (7 bases). V lost 6 bases and J lost 0, with 19 bases in between. The CDR3 has 17 residues. Germline values: CDR1 SGHTA, CDR2 FQGNSA. The chain's CDR3 is CASRRGGGSGSTDTQYF. Written as DNA, the CDR3 is TGTGCCAGCAGAAGGGGGGGCGGGAGTGGTAGCACAGATACGCAGTATTTT.

A word on this clone: The same CDR3 arises from other DNA sequences in this sample as well. The chain links TRBV7-2 to TRBJ2-7; perhaps TRBD2 as D (5 bases). This CDR3 is built from 14 residues. Trimming pared 4 bases from V and 2 bases from J, leaving 12 bases between. Germline CDR1 reads SGHTA; CDR2 reads FQGNSA. The CDR3 DNA follows: TGTGCCAGCAGCTCCACCATGGGAGCCTACGAGCAGTACTTC. Its translation: CASSSTMGAYEQYF.